This TCR beta chain originates from a study of T cell responses to AZD1222 COVID-19 vaccine. Repertoires were generated with immunoSEQ multiplex PCR, while TCRdb's copy carries only in-frame clones and drops some. The sample includes 90,000 to 100,000 clones, about 89% seen only once; the top ten take roughly 3.5%. The CDR3 runs 15 residues. Trimming took 4 bases from V and 9 from J; bases not matched to a gene: 7. The germline gives CDR1 LGHDT, CDR2 YNNKEL (reference sequence). Comments on this clone: Antigen: not known.

General study results and limits: Clonal diversity was possibly underestimated, and white British individuals and females predominated among donors. Unmutated regions of variants are reportedly targeted by nearly half of spike-specific TCRs. The study found vaccine-associated CD4 TCRs spanning spike, dominant at 160-218 and 743-854. Baseline serostatus was positive in only a handful of AZD1222 recipients.

The chain employs TRBV3-1 (or the pseudogene TRBV3-2) and TRBJ1-6; 9 nucleotides agree with TRBD1. The specimen comprised peripheral blood, sampled on day 0 of AZD1222 vaccination. The sequence derives from an adult in good health. CDR3 sequence (DNA): TGTGCCAGCAGCCCCGGGACAGGGCAATTTTCACCCCTCCACTTT. As protein: CASSPGTGQFSPLHF.